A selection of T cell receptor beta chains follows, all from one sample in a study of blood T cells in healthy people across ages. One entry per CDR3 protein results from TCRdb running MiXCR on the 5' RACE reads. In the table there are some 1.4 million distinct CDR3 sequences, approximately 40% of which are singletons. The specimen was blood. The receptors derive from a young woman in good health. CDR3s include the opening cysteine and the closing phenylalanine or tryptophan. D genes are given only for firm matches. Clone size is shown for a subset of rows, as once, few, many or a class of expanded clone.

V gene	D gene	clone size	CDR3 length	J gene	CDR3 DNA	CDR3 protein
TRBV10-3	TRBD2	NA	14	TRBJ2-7	TGTGCCATCAGTGAGGCTAGCGGGGCCTACGAGCAGTACTTC	CAISEASGAYEQYF
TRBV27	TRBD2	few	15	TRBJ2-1	TGTGCCAGCAGTTCTATTAGCGGGAGTAGGAATGAGCAGTTCTTC	CASSSISGSRNEQFF
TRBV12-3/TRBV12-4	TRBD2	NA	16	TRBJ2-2	TGTGCCAGCAGTTTTATAGCGGGAGTCGACACCGGGGAGCTGTTTTTT	CASSFIAGVDTGELFF
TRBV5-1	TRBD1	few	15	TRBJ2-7	TGCGCCAGCAGCTCCACAGGGGGATCCTTCTACGAGCAGTACTTC	CASSSTGGSFYEQYF
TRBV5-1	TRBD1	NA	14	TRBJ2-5	TGCGCCAGCAGCGTCGGACAGGGCGACGAGACCCAGTACTTC	CASSVGQGDETQYF
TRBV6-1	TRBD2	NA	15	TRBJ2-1	TGTGCCAGCAGGATACCGGGACTAGCGGACAATGAGCAGTTCTTC	CASRIPGLADNEQFF
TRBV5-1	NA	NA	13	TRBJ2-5	TGCGCCAGCAGCCCCCGGACGTGGACCCAGCAGTACTTC	CASSPRTWTQQYF
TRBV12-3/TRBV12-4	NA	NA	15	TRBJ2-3	TGTGCCAGCAGTCCCCAAGGGACGCCGGGGGATACGCAGTATTTT	CASSPQGTPGDTQYF
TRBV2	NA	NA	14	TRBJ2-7	TGTACCAGCAAAGGGGCCTCAGGCCCCTACGAGCAGTACTTC	CTSKGASGPYEQYF
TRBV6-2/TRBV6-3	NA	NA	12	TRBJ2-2	TGTGCCAGCACCTCTTCAACCGGGGAGCTGTTTTTT	CASTSSTGELFF
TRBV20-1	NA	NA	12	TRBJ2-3	TGCATGGGTATCCTGAGCACAGATACGCAGTATTTT	CMGILSTDTQYF
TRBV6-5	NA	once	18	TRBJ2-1	TGTGCCAGCAGTTACTCGTGGCCAGCGGGATCAGGGGATAATGAGCAGTTCTTC	CASSYSWPAGSGDNEQFF
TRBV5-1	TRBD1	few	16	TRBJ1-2	TGCGCCAGCAGCTTGGCCCCGGGACAGTCGAACTATGGCTACACCTTC	CASSLAPGQSNYGYTF
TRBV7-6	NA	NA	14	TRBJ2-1	TGTGCCAGCAGGGCCCCGGGGCTCGGCAATGAGCAGTTCTTC	CASRAPGLGNEQFF
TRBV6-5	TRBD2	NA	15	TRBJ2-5	TGTGCCAGCAGAAAACAGGCTAGCGGGTGGGAGACCCAGTACTTC	CASRKQASGWETQYF
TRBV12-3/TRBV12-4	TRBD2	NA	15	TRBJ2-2	TGTGCCAGCAGTTTTGCGGGAGTGCAAACCGGGGAGCTGTTTTTT	CASSFAGVQTGELFF
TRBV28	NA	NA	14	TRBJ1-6	TGTGCCACCATCGAGGGAGGACCGGATTCACCCCTCCACTTT	CATIEGGPDSPLHF
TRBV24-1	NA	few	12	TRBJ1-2	TGTGCCACCAGTGATCCAGGATTTGGCTACACCTTC	CATSDPGFGYTF
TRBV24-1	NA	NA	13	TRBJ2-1	TGTGCCACCAGTGATTCGGACCGCAGCGAGCAGTTCTTC	CATSDSDRSEQFF
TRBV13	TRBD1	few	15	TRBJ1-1	TGTGCCAGCAGCCTACTCAGGGGGCTAAACACTGAAGCTTTCTTT	CASSLLRGLNTEAFF
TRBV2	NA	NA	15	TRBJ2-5	TGTGCCAGCAGGGGCGCACTAGCCGGTGAGGAGACCCAGTACTTC	CASRGALAGEETQYF
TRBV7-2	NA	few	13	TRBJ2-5	TGTGCCAGCAGCTTAGGGTTCCGGGAGACCCAGTACTTC	CASSLGFRETQYF
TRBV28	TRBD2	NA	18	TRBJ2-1	TGTGCCAGCACCCTCCTTCAACTAGCGGGGGCACTATACAATGAGCAGTTCTTC	CASTLLQLAGALYNEQFF
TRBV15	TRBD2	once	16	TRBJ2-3	TGTGCCACCAGCGGGAGACTAGCGGGTAGCACAGATACGCAGTATTTT	CATSGRLAGSTDTQYF
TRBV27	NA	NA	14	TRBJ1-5	TGTGCCAGCAGTTTATCAACGGGGAATCAGCCCCAGCATTTT	CASSLSTGNQPQHF
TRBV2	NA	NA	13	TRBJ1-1	TGTGCCAGTGAGACAGAACTGAACACTGAAGCTTTCTTT	CASETELNTEAFF
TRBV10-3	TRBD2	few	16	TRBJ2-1	TGTGCCATCCCTGCGGGGACTAGCGCATCCTACAATGAGCAGTTCTTC	CAIPAGTSASYNEQFF
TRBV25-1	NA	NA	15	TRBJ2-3	TGTGCCAGCAGTGAATATCAGACGAGCACAGATACGCAGTATTTT	CASSEYQTSTDTQYF
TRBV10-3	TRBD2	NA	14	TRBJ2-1	TGTGCCATCATTGCTAGCGGGTCCTACAATGAGCAGTTCTTC	CAIIASGSYNEQFF
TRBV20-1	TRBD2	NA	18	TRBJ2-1	TGCAGTGCTAGAGATTTCGGGACTAGCTTAAGCTCCTACAATGAGCAGTTCTTC	CSARDFGTSLSSYNEQFF
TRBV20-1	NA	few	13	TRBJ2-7	TGCAGTGCTGTTGACAGCTACTCCTACGAGCAGTACTTC	CSAVDSYSYEQYF
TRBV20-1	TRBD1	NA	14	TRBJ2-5	TGCAGTGCTAAAACGGACAGGGTCCAAGAGACCCAGTACTTC	CSAKTDRVQETQYF
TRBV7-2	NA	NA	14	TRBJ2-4	TGTGCCAGCAGACCCTCGGGACTGGAAAACATTCAGTACTTC	CASRPSGLENIQYF
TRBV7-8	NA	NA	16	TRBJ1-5	TGTGCCAGCAACTCAGGACAGAGCGGAGGTAATCAGCCCCAGCATTTT	CASNSGQSGGNQPQHF
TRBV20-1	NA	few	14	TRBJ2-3	TGCAGTGCTACCGAGCCGGGACACCTAAATACGCAGTATTTT	CSATEPGHLNTQYF
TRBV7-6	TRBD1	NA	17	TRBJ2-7	TGTGCCAGCAGCTCACCCCCCACCGGGACAGGGGGTTACGAGCAGTACTTC	CASSSPPTGTGGYEQYF
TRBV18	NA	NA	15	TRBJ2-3	TGTGCCAGCTCAGCACGAGGGGACAACACAGATACGCAGTATTTT	CASSARGDNTDTQYF
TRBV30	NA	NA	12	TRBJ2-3	TGTGCCTGGAATCGTAGGGCAGATACGCAGTATTTT	CAWNRRADTQYF
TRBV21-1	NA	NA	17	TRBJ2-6	TGTGCCAGCATCCTAAGAGGGGCCTCCTCTGGGGCCAACGTCCTGACTTTC	CASILRGASSGANVLTF
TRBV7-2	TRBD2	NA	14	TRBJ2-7	TGTGCCAGCAGCTACGGACTAGCGGGAGGCGAGCAGTACTTC	CASSYGLAGGEQYF
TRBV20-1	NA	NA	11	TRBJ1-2	TGCAGTGTAGGCAGTCCTGATGGCTACACCTTC	CSVGSPDGYTF
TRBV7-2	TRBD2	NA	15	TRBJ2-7	TGTGCCAGCAGCTCCCTAGCGGGAGGAGGACTCGAGCAGTACTTC	CASSSLAGGGLEQYF
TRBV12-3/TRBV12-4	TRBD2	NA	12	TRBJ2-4	TGTGCCAGCAGTCCCGGCCTAGCGGATCAGTACTTC	CASSPGLADQYF
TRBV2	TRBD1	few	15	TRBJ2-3	TGTGCCAGCAGCGGACAGGGGGGGTCGGCGGATACGCAGTATTTT	CASSGQGGSADTQYF
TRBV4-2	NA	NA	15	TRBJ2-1	TGTGCCAGCAGCCAAGACTTACAGCCCTACAATGAGCAGTTCTTC	CASSQDLQPYNEQFF
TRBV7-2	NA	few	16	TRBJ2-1	TGTGCCAGCAGCTTGTCGGGTGTCCGCGGACGCAATGAGCAGTTCTTC	CASSLSGVRGRNEQFF
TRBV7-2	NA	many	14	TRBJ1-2	TGTGCCAGCAGCCCAGAGGGACCCAACTATGGCTACACCTTC	CASSPEGPNYGYTF
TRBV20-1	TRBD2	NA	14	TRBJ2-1	TGCAGGGCCCTGGGGGGGGGGACTTACAATGAGCAGTTCTTC	CRALGGGTYNEQFF
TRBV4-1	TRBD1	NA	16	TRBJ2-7	TGCGCCAGCAGCCAAGAGGTGGGGACAGGGCTGTACGAGCAGTACTTC	CASSQEVGTGLYEQYF
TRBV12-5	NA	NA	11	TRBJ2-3	TGTGCTAGTGGTCCCTTGGATACGCAGTATTTT	CASGPLDTQYF
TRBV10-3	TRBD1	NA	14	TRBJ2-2	TGTGCCATTAGTGATAAGGGGGCCACCGGGGAGCTGTTTTTT	CAISDKGATGELFF